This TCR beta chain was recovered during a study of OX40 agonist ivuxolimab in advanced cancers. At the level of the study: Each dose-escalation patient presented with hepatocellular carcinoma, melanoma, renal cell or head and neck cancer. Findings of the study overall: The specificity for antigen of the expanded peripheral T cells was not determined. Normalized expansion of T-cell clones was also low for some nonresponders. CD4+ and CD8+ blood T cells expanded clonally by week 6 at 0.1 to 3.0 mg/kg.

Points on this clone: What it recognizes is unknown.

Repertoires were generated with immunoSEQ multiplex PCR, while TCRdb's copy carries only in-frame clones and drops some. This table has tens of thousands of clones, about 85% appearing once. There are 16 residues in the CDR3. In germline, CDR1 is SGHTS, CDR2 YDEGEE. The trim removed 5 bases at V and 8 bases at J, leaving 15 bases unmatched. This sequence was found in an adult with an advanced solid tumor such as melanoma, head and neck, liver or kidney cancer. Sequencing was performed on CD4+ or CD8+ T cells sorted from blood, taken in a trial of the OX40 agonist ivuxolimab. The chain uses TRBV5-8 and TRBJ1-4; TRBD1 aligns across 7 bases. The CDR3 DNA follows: TGTGCCAGCAGTCAGGACAGGTTTGATGAGGGGGAAAAACTGTTTTTT. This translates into CASSQDRFDEGEKLFF.